One and the same sample provided the 18 T cell receptor beta chains below, sequenced in a study of blood T cell repertoires in COVID-19. The method was immunoSEQ multiplex PCR; TCRdb's version includes in-frame clones alone and lacks a portion of them. Here the sample spans 250,000 or so clones, roughly 87% being singletons. Sequenced input: peripheral blood. The receptors derive from a man in his late teens or twenties with active or convalescent COVID-19.

The genes are TRBV28 and TRBJ1-5; no clear D. Deletions cut 3 bases from V and 4 bases from J, with 10 bases between. The CDR3 contains 14 residues. Germline assignment: CDR1 MDHEN and CDR2 SYDVKM. The CDR3 bases are TGTGCCAGCAGTTTTGAACACAGAAATCAGCCCCAGCATTTT. Encoded protein: CASSFEHRNQPQHF. Full variable domain (rest looked up from reference TRBV28 and TRBJ1-5): DVKVTQSSRYLVKRTGEKVFLECVQDMDHENMFWYRQDPGLGLRLIYFSYDVKMKEKGDIPEGYSVSREKKERFSLILESASTNQTSMYLCASSFEHRNQPQHFGDGTRLSIL.

CDR3 nucleotides: TGTGCCATCAGTCGACAGGGGTTGAACACTGAAGCTTTCTTT. This codes for CAISRQGLNTEAFF. The V gene is TRBV10-3, the J gene TRBJ1-1; TRBD1 agrees at 8 bases. The CDR3 sequence is 14 residues long. Trimming cost V 5 bases and J 0 bases; bases outside gene matches: 2. CDR1 is ENHRY and CDR2 is SYGVKD in the germline V gene.

This chain joins TRBV5-1 and TRBJ1-5, with 7 bases that match TRBD1. After removal of 3 bases from V and 4 bases from J, the junction contained 4 bases not matched to a gene. Germline V gene sequence: CDR1 SGHRS, CDR2 YFSETQ. This CDR3 has 14 amino acids. The CDR3 loop is CASSSGTENQPQHF. Written as DNA, the CDR3 is TGCGCCAGCAGCTCCGGGACAGAAAATCAGCCCCAGCATTTT.

This chain connects TRBV18 to TRBJ1-2, with 8 bases identical to TRBD1. The J segment lost 3 bases and the V segment lost 7 bases, leaving 10 bases of the junction unmatched. Germline lookup yields CDR1 KGHSH and CDR2 LQKENI. CDR3 length: 15 amino acids. The CDR3 DNA is TGTGCCAGCTTACCCGGGCAGGGGGCACACTATGGCTACACCTTC. It encodes CASLPGQGAHYGYTF.

The gene calls are TRBV12-3 or TRBV12-4 and TRBJ1-2; D is ambiguous. Deletions cut 1 base from V and 2 bases from J, with 5 bases between. CDR3 size: 13 residues. This CDR3 reads CASSLVVNYGYTF. CDR3 coding DNA: TGTGCCAGCAGTTTAGTAGTGAACTATGGCTACACCTTC.

This chain joins TRBV7-9 and TRBJ1-1, with D perhaps TRBD1 (5 bases). V lost 11 bases and J lost 0, with 10 bases in between. Germline V gives CDR1 SEHNR, CDR2 FQNEAQ (reference sequence). The CDR3 runs to 12 residues. CDR3: CACGAMNTEAFF. The CDR3, as DNA: TGTGCCTGCGGGGCGATGAACACTGAAGCTTTCTTT.

The chain is built from TRBV28 and TRBJ1-2; 12 nucleotides agree with TRBD1. V shed 6 bases and J 5 bases; nucleotides not matched to a gene: 13. The CDR3 length is 17 residues. CDR1 is MDHEN, CDR2 SYDVKM, per germline. The CDR3 loop is CASSLAGDRGLGYGYTF. The CDR3 bases are TGTGCCAGCAGCCTAGCCGGGGACAGGGGGCTTGGTTATGGCTACACCTTC.

The chain uses TRBV6-1 and TRBJ2-2; 7 nucleotides align to TRBD2. Trimming took 4 bases from V and 6 from J; bases not matched to a gene: 20. The CDR3 is 19 residues long. Germline V CDR1 and CDR2: MNHNS, SASEGT. CDR3 region: CASSGWGGVGSSNAGELFF. The CDR3 DNA sequence: TGTGCCAGCAGTGGCTGGGGGGGGGTGGGGTCCTCAAATGCCGGGGAGCTGTTTTTT.

This clone came up once. This chain links TRBV27 with TRBJ2-2; 10 bases are shared with TRBD1. Germline CDR1 is MNHEY and CDR2 is SMNVEV (reference sequence). Trimming took 8 bases from V and 6 from J; bases not matched to a gene: 9. This CDR3 is built from 15 residues. CDR3 residues: CASLRGQGKAGELFF. The DNA for the CDR3 is TGTGCCAGCCTGCGGGGACAGGGGAAGGCCGGGGAGCTGTTTTTT.

The chain couples TRBV27 to TRBJ1-1; TRBD1 aligns across 7 bases. From germline, CDR1 is MNHEY and CDR2 SMNVEV (reference sequence). This CDR3 contains 10 residues. After removal of 8 bases from V and 7 bases from J, the junction contained 1 base not matched to a gene. CDR3 region: CASGTVEAFF. In DNA, the CDR3 is TGTGCCAGCGGGACAGTTGAAGCTTTCTTT.

The chain carries TRBV24-1 and TRBJ2-2; maybe TRBD2 (6 bases). Germline values: CDR1 KGHDR, CDR2 SFDVKD. V dropped 4 bases and J dropped 7 bases, with 15 bases sitting between them. This CDR3 is 15 amino acids long. The CDR3 bases are TGTGCCACCAGTGAGCGGGACGTACTAAGCGGGGAGCTGTTTTTT. It yields the protein CATSERDVLSGELFF.

CDR3 region: CASSTRGHATGELFF. The CDR3 DNA reads as TGTGCCAGCAGCACCAGAGGGCATGCCACCGGGGAGCTGTTTTTT. The chain combines TRBV7-3 with TRBJ2-2; TRBD2 is a possible D gene (5 bases). The V end was cut by 5 bases, the J end by 4 bases, with 14 bases between. There are 15 residues in the CDR3. Germline CDR1 SGHTA, CDR2 FQGTGA.

CDR3 nucleotide sequence: TGTGCCACCAGTAGGGACATGACTGAGACCCAGTACTTC. Residues: CATSRDMTETQYF. The genes are TRBV24-1 and TRBJ2-5; D may be TRBD1 (6 bases). This CDR3 spans 13 amino acids. V lost 6 bases and J lost 5, with 12 bases in between. Germline V CDR1 and CDR2: KGHDR, SFDVKD.

A single count supports this clone. In DNA form, the CDR3 reads TGTGCCAGCAGCGTACGAAGACGAAGAGGGAACACCGGGGAGCTGTTTTTT. This encodes CASSVRRRRGNTGELFF. The chain couples TRBV21-1 to TRBJ2-2; the table's D call, TRBD2, was not checked against the DNA. TRBV21-1 is termed a pseudogene. This CDR3 region has 17 residues.

This chain links TRBV19 with TRBJ1-1, with D possibly TRBD1 on 6 matching bases. Trimming took off 2 bases at V and 0 bases at J, with 19 bases between the two ends. The CDR3 runs to 18 residues. Germline V gene lookup returns CDR1 LNHDA and CDR2 SQIVND (reference sequence). For the CDR3, the DNA is TGTGCCAGTAGTATATCCCCGCGGGGGGCCCCCATGAACACTGAAGCTTTCTTT. It encodes CASSISPRGAPMNTEAFF. Full variable domain (outside the CDR3, taken from reference TRBV19 and TRBJ1-1): DGGITQSPKYLFRKEGQNVTLSCEQNLNHDAMYWYRQDPGQGLRLIYYSQIVNDFQKGDIAEGYSVSREKKESFPLTVTSAQKNPTAFYLCASSISPRGAPMNTEAFFGQGTRLTVV.

The chain has TRBV19 and TRBJ2-1; TRBD2 matches 8 bases. Germline V gene data show CDR1 as LNHDA and CDR2 as SQIVND (reference sequence). The CDR3 runs 14 residues. V dropped 6 bases and J dropped 0; count of bases not matched to a gene: 1. CDR3 in amino acids: CASRAGASYNEQFF. The CDR3 DNA sequence: TGTGCCAGTAGAGCGGGGGCCTCCTACAATGAGCAGTTCTTC.

The rearrangement uses TRBV5-6 and TRBJ2-7; D is ambiguous. The CDR3 is 14 amino acids. Trimming took 0 bases from V and 1 from J, leaving 8 bases between them. CDR1 SGHDT and CDR2 YYEEEE come from the germline V gene. The CDR3 sequence: CASSLVPTSYEQYF. CDR3 bases: TGTGCCAGCAGCTTGGTACCCACTTCCTACGAGCAGTACTTC. The entire variable domain, with the rest obtained from reference TRBV5-6 and TRBJ2-7, is as follows: DAGVTQSPTHLIKTRGQQVTLRCSPKSGHDTVSWYQQALGQGPQFIFQYYEEEERQRGNFPDRFSGHQFPNYSSELNVNALLLGDSALYLCASSLVPTSYEQYFGPGTRLTVT.

The gene calls are TRBV5-1 and TRBJ1-6; 7 nucleotides match TRBD1. CDR3 size: 16 residues. Germline V gene lookup returns CDR1 SGHRS and CDR2 YFSETQ. V was pared by 0 bases and J by 8 bases, with 8 bases of the junction left unmatched. CDR3 nucleotides: TGCGCCAGCAGCTTGGATCTACAGGGGAGTGATTCACCCCTCCACTTT. This encodes CASSLDLQGSDSPLHF.